This T cell receptor (beta chain) was sequenced for a study of vaccination effects on CD4 cells after COVID-19. Study-level background: Relative to the second dose, post-vaccine samples were obtained a median of 72 days later.

TCRdb keeps only in-frame clones here, not all; method: immunoSEQ multiplex PCR. This sample has 25,000 to 30,000 clones, with 55% to 75% found just once. After expansion with viral peptide pools in the ViraFEST assay, antigen-specific CD4+ T cells were sequenced. The culture ran for 9 to 11 days, and then CD4+ T cells were isolated. Participants were given two doses of BNT162b2 or mRNA-1273 vaccine. Vaccine recipients lacked prior SARS-CoV-2 infection and had negative nucleocapsid antibodies. The CDR3 is 15 amino acids. Germline CDR1 reads LNHNV; CDR2 reads YYDKDF (reference sequence). The germline V and J ends were trimmed by 0 bases and 2 bases, with 8 bases remaining between them. Regarding this clone: The target antigen is unknown. This sample includes further DNA sequences coding for the same CDR3.

The sequencing used CD4+ T cells from PBMCs cultured with HCoV-NL63 spike peptides, collected after COVID-19 vaccination. The receptor was derived from a human donor who received a COVID-19 vaccine. The V and J genes are TRBV15 and TRBJ1-5; no definite D call. CDR3 nucleotide sequence: TGTGCCACCAGCAGAGACCCCGGAGGCAATCAGCCCCAGCATTTT. Amino acids: CATSRDPGGNQPQHF.